The entry below describes one TCR beta chain. This sample is part of a study of OX40 agonist ivuxolimab in advanced cancers. The wider study: Patients treated during dose escalation were battling hepatocellular carcinoma, melanoma, renal cell or head and neck cancer.

Samples of blood were obtained at baseline, on cycle 4 day 1, and on cycle 7 day 1. This CDR3 region has 16 residues. CDR1 and CDR2 from the germline V gene are SGHAT and FQNNGV. The V gene end was trimmed by 1 base and the J gene end by 6 bases; junction bases not matched to a gene: 10. This table comes from immunoSEQ multiplex PCR, and its TCRdb copy is limited to in-frame clones, with some not included. The sample has tens of thousands of clones, around 85% seen once. This chain uses TRBV11-2 with TRBJ2-5; 8 bases agree with TRBD2. The sample in question was CD4+ or CD8+ T cells sorted from blood, obtained in a trial of the OX40 agonist ivuxolimab. The receptor was isolated from an adult with an advanced solid tumor such as melanoma, head and neck, liver or kidney cancer. DNA of the CDR3: TGTGCCAGCAGCTTAGTGCCGGGGGGGCCCGGGAAGACCCAGTACTTC. This sequence encodes CASSLVPGGPGKTQYF.